Following are 3 T cell receptor beta chains from one sample sequenced in a study of HIV-infected patients and healthy controls. TCRdb reprocessed the 5' RACE reads with MiXCR, giving one entry per CDR3 protein. The repertoire holds 65,000 to 70,000 distinct CDR3 sequences, with approximately 16% as singletons. Sequenced sample: CD4+ T cells from blood. These receptors were obtained from a human donor in good health.

The table lists this clonotype with a few counts. This chain uses TRBV6-2 or TRBV6-3 with TRBJ2-7; 7 bases align to TRBD2. The CDR3 consists of 16 residues. V was pared by 7 bases and J by 2 bases, with 14 bases of the junction left unmatched. Germline CDR1 MNHEY, CDR2 SVGEGT. DNA of the CDR3: TGTGCCAGCACTATCCGGCCGGGCGGGAGAACCTACGAGCAGTACTTC. Translated, it gives CASTIRPGGRTYEQYF.

At least ten counts were recorded for this clonotype. V usage is TRBV18 and J usage is TRBJ2-7; TRBD2 matches 9 bases. Germline loops: CDR1 KGHSH, CDR2 LQKENI. J was trimmed by 5 bases and V by 4 bases; bases with no gene match: 6. The CDR3 spans 14 residues. This CDR3 reads CASSLLSGSDEQYF. The DNA for the CDR3 is TGTGCCAGCTCACTTCTTAGCGGGAGCGACGAGCAGTACTTC.

CDR3 in amino acids: CASSTGARTEAFF. The CDR3 DNA reads TGTGCCAGCTCGACAGGGGCTCGAACTGAAGCTTTCTTT. This chain links TRBV18 with TRBJ1-1; 8 bases fit TRBD1. The V and J ends lost 6 bases and 5 bases, in that order; junction bases with no gene match: 5. Germline CDR1 reads KGHSH; CDR2 reads LQKENI. The CDR3 has 13 residues.